Listed below are T cell receptor beta chains from one sample, sequenced in a study of cytomegalovirus exposure and HLA in healthy donors. Libraries were prepared by immunoSEQ multiplex PCR; TCRdb keeps only in-frame clonotypes and omits some of them. The sample lists roughly 140,000 clones; around 79% were seen once. Sequenced: PBMCs. The receptors derive from a man younger than 45 in good health and CMV-seropositive. Each CDR3 is given with its conserved first and last residue. The D gene is left open where the match is weak. The size field is filled for only some rows; it gives once, few, many or a size class.

D gene	clone size	V gene	J gene	CDR3 protein	CDR3 DNA
TRBD1	once	TRBV19	TRBJ2-6	CASSIPRQGAGANVLTF	TGTGCCAGTAGTATCCCCCGACAGGGAGCCGGGGCCAACGTCCTGACTTTC
.	.	TRBV5-1	TRBJ2-7	CASRGRGEQYF	TGCGCCAGCCGAGGTAGGGGTGAGCAGTACTTC
TRBD1	.	TRBV7-9	TRBJ2-3	CASSLGRTGGYTDTQYF	TGTGCCAGCAGCTTGGGTAGGACAGGGGGATACACAGATACGCAGTATTTT
.	.	TRBV7-9	TRBJ1-1	CASSSQGMNTEAFF	TGTGCCAGCAGCTCACAGGGTATGAACACTGAAGCTTTCTTT
.	.	TRBV5-1	TRBJ1-1	CASSLVGGQPNTEAFF	TGCGCCAGCAGCTTGGTCGGAGGGCAGCCCAACACTGAAGCTTTCTTT
TRBD1	.	TRBV5-1	TRBJ2-7	CASSPGQGAREQYF	TGCGCCAGCAGCCCCGGACAGGGGGCGCGTGAGCAGTACTTC
.	.	TRBV29-1	TRBJ2-1	CSSHSGNEQFF	TGCAGCTCCCACTCTGGCAATGAGCAGTTCTTC
.	.	TRBV2	TRBJ1-2	CASTPRDRYGYTF	TGTGCCAGCACCCCCAGGGATCGTTATGGCTACACCTTC
TRBD1	.	TRBV5-4	TRBJ1-2	CASSLGDRDLYGYTF	TGTGCCAGCAGCTTGGGGGACAGAGATCTCTATGGCTACACCTTC
.	.	TRBV13	TRBJ2-7	CASSLGVGRGYEQYF	TGTGCCAGCAGCTTAGGGGTTGGCAGGGGCTACGAGCAGTACTTC
.	.	TRBV27	TRBJ2-5	CASSLSFGSPNQETQYF	TGTGCCAGCAGTTTATCCTTCGGGTCCCCTAACCAAGAGACCCAGTACTTC
TRBD1	.	TRBV27	TRBJ2-7	CATSPGQGTYEQYF	TGTGCCACTAGCCCAGGACAGGGTACCTACGAGCAGTACTTC
.	.	TRBV2	TRBJ1-2	CASSDRLQGYTF	TGTGCCAGCAGTGACAGACTCCAAGGCTACACCTTC
.	.	TRBV4-1	TRBJ2-5	CASSRAVTVIMGETQYF	TGCGCCAGCAGCCGGGCGGTGACAGTTATAATGGGCGAGACCCAGTACTTC
TRBD1	medium-sized	TRBV6-1	TRBJ1-1	CASRDRGYTEAFF	TGTGCCAGCAGGGACAGGGGCTACACTGAAGCTTTCTTT
.	once	TRBV7-8	TRBJ2-7	CASSLVPGPYEQYF	TGTGCCAGCAGCTTAGTCCCAGGGCCCTACGAGCAGTACTTC
TRBD2	.	TRBV7-2	TRBJ2-7	CASSSGTSGAYEQYF	TGTGCCAGCAGCTCCGGGACTAGCGGGGCCTACGAGCAGTACTTC
.	.	TRBV27	TRBJ2-7	CASSWTRQFRPYEQYF	TGTGCCAGCAGTTGGACCCGACAGTTTCGTCCCTACGAGCAGTACTTC
TRBD1	.	TRBV28	TRBJ1-6	CASSYDRERSSYNSPLHF	TGTGCCAGCAGCTACGACAGGGAGAGGAGCTCCTATAATTCACCCCTCCACTTT
.	.	TRBV7-6	TRBJ1-3	CASSFTKGVGNTIYF	TGTGCCAGCAGCTTCACAAAGGGGGTTGGAAACACCATATATTTT
TRBD1	.	TRBV28	TRBJ1-6	CASSLFRGQGAKGYNSPLHF	TGTGCCAGCAGTTTATTTAGGGGACAGGGGGCTAAGGGTTATAATTCACCCCTCCACTTT
.	.	TRBV12-5	TRBJ1-5	CASGLGQREKPQHF	TGTGCTAGTGGTTTAGGGCAGAGGGAAAAGCCCCAGCATTTT
.	few	TRBV6-4	TRBJ2-3	CASSRGSTDTQYF	TGTGCCAGCAGTCGGGGGAGCACAGATACGCAGTATTTT